This record covers a single T cell receptor (beta chain). The clone's antigen remains unknown. Base quality data are lacking; no much larger clone is found one base away. Enrolling through a virtual design, the prospective study's participants ranged in age from roughly 18 to 100 years and lived across 24 United States geographic areas. To assign participants to cohorts, the prospective study relied on clinical history that participants themselves reported in a screening survey and a study questionnaire. Exposed participants had been in contact, within 2 weeks of entering the study, with a person who had a PCR-confirmed or clinician-diagnosed case of COVID-19. In the prospective study, mobile phlebotomists collected whole blood, serum and a nasopharyngeal or oropharyngeal swab from each participant. Additional blood draws and questionnaires over an approximately 2-month period could optionally be provided by prospective study participants. Before DNA extraction, prospective study blood samples were shipped either frozen or at room temperature.

Including the terminal cysteine and phenylalanine, the CDR3 comprises 13 residues. The CDR3 DNA has 39 bases and is translated from base 1. The junction carries 11 bases between V and J, which are trimmed by 1 base and 8 bases respectively. The sample belongs to a study of blood T cell repertoires in COVID-19 (TCRdb year 2020). Regarding the research as a whole: The collaborator samples originated in the United States, Italy and Spain and spanned the acute and convalescent phases of COVID-19. Deeply sampled blood TCRbeta repertoires from subjects exposed to, actively infected with, or recovered from COVID-19 were included in the dataset. The material from the prospective study consisted of cDNA or gDNA derived from T cells, B-cell-depleted T cells, or PBMCs. The repertoires were made available in a free public database intended to serve as a resource for research on the immune response to SARS-CoV-2. A de-identified subject ID, COVID-19 status, age in years and sex were almost always included in the sample metadata. Where available, HLA class I and class II types were taken from metadata supplied by the sample provider and were not determined by assay-based typing. Samples were obtained from the ongoing ImmuneRACE study (first 160 participants) and from about 1,300 subjects provided by 6 global collaborators.

TCRbeta CDR3 regions were amplified from genomic DNA by means of the immunoSEQ Assay, a bias-controlled multiplex PCR. The authors' analysis ran thus. The number of nucleated cells in each sample was estimated by amplification of reference gene primers within the assay. Sequence reads were collapsed and filtered to measure the absolute abundance of every unique TCRbeta CDR3 rearrangement. For each sample, productive Simpson clonality was calculated as the square root of Simpson's diversity index over productive rearrangements. The table was pulled from immuneACCESS by TCRdb, which kept in-frame rearrangements only. Such tables lose some clones; where checked, under half of the loss comes from unresolved V genes, and the rest has no known cause. V, J and clone size derive from that table, while D and trimming were established from the DNA sequence. The sample table lists about 350,000 clones, roughly 90% of them with a count of one. Under 1.2% of the sample belongs to the ten largest clones.

General conclusions and limits of the study: How much clinical and demographic metadata was included differed by source and by participant, and the metadata was provided uncurated.

Input material: PBMCs or T cells enriched from blood (not recorded which). The receptor was derived from a woman in her thirties who had been exposed to COVID-19. The V and J genes are TRBV12-3 or TRBV12-4 and TRBJ1-2; the best D guess is TRBD1, with 6 bases matching. The CDR3 has the sequence CASSLGTAGGYTF. The DNA sequence is TGTGCCAGCAGTTTAGGGACAGCTGGGGGCTACACCTTC.